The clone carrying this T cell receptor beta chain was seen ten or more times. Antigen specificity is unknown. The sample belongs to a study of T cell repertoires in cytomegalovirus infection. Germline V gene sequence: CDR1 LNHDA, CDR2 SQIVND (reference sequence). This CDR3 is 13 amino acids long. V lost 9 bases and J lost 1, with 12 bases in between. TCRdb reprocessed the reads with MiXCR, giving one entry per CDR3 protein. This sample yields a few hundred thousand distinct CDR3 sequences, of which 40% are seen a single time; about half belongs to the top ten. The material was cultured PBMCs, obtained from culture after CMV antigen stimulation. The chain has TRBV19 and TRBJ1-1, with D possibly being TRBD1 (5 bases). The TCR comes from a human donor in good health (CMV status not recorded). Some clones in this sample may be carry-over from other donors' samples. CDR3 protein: CASSRTPNTEAFF. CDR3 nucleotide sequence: TGTGCCAGCAGCCGGACACCGAACACTGAAGCTTTCTTT.